These 14 T cell receptor beta chains were all obtained from the same sample, sequenced in a study of OX40 agonist ivuxolimab in advanced cancers. The data were produced by immunoSEQ multiplex PCR, yet TCRdb's version contains in-frame clones alone and is incomplete. The sample contains 100,000 to 110,000 clones, about nine tenths of which appear only once. This sample comprised CD4+ or CD8+ T cells sorted from blood, obtained in a trial of the OX40 agonist ivuxolimab. These receptors all come from an adult with an advanced solid tumor such as melanoma, head and neck, liver or kidney cancer.

This rearrangement joins TRBV30 to TRBJ2-7, with TRBD2 matching 8 bases. V shed 5 bases and J 2 bases; nucleotides not matched to a gene: 8. The CDR3 runs 14 residues. Germline V gene lookup returns CDR1 GTSNPN and CDR2 SVGIG (reference sequence). CDR3 coding DNA: TGTGCCTGGGGTACTAGCGGTACGACCTACGAGCAGTACTTC. Translated, it gives CAWGTSGTTYEQYF.

The V and J genes are TRBV2 and TRBJ2-7, with a possible D match to TRBD2 (5 bases). CDR3 size: 14 residues. Trimming removed 6 bases at V and 2 bases at J, with 14 bases between. CDR1 and CDR2 (germline): SNHLY, FYNNEI. This CDR3 reads CASRELARAYEQYF. CDR3 coding DNA: TGTGCCAGCAGGGAACTGGCGAGGGCCTACGAGCAGTACTTC.

CDR3 residues: CSAGWAMGNEQFF. CDR3 sequence (DNA): TGCAGCGCCGGATGGGCCATGGGGAATGAGCAGTTCTTC. The rearrangement uses TRBV29-1 and TRBJ2-1, with D hard to call. V shed 7 bases and J shed 7 bases, with 17 bases lying between them. Germline values: CDR1 SQVTM, CDR2 ANQGSEA. The CDR3 totals 13 residues.

The J gene is TRBJ2-7, the V gene TRBV6-5, with D unclear. The germline V gene has CDR1 MNHEY and CDR2 SVGAGI. The germline V and J ends were trimmed by 1 base and 6 bases, with 10 bases remaining between them. This CDR3 region has 13 residues. The CDR3 spells CASSYFPSSEQYF. Written as DNA, the CDR3 is TGTGCCAGCAGTTACTTCCCCAGCAGCGAGCAGTACTTC.

This clone was seen a few times. The CDR3 nucleotides are TGTGCCAGTAACTCTATCCGACACTCGAACACTGAAGCTTTCTTT. Translating it yields CASNSIRHSNTEAFF. This chain uses TRBV19 with TRBJ1-1; D is undetermined. V was clipped by 7 bases and J by 1 base, with 16 bases between them. Germline-derived CDR1 and CDR2 are LNHDA and SQIVND (reference sequence). The CDR3 loop spans 15 amino acids.

V and J are TRBV7-3 and TRBJ2-5; no clear D gene. Germline-derived CDR1 and CDR2 are SGHTA and FQGTGA. There are 13 residues in the CDR3. The V gene lost 0 bases and the J gene lost 4 bases, with 6 bases spanning the gap. CDR3: CASSLTPGETQYF. DNA for the CDR3: TGTGCCAGCAGCTTAACGCCGGGAGAGACCCAGTACTTC.

The chain employs TRBV19 and TRBJ2-7; 11 nucleotides agree with TRBD1. V lost 5 bases, J lost 2 bases, and 11 bases stayed unmatched. The CDR3 loop spans 17 amino acids. Germline CDR1 and CDR2: LNHDA and SQIVND (reference sequence). The CDR3: CASSPGLPGQGAYEQYF. As DNA, the CDR3 is TGTGCCAGTAGTCCCGGACTTCCGGGACAGGGGGCCTACGAGCAGTACTTC.

In this sample, this clone turned up a few times. The gene calls are TRBV5-6 and TRBJ1-2, with 7 bases identical to TRBD1. The CDR3 extends over 11 amino acids. In germline, CDR1 is SGHDT, CDR2 YYEEEE. The ends lost 4 bases at V and 7 bases at J; junction bases unmatched: 1. CDR3 protein: CASSRDSGYTF. The CDR3 nucleotides are TGTGCCAGCAGCCGGGACAGTGGCTACACCTTC.

The gene calls are TRBV28 and TRBJ2-7; D gene unclear. CDR1 and CDR2 (germline): MDHEN, SYDVKM. This CDR3 has 11 amino acids. Trimming took off 10 bases at V and 5 bases at J, with 12 bases between the two ends. CDR3 sequence: CATTTPHEQYF. The CDR3 DNA follows: TGTGCCACTACCACCCCCCACGAGCAGTACTTC.

The J gene is TRBJ1-5, the V gene TRBV6-5; TRBD1 agrees at 7 bases. This CDR3 is 14 amino acids long. Per germline, CDR1 MNHEY and CDR2 SVGAGI. After removal of 5 bases from V and 3 bases from J, the junction contained 4 bases not matched to a gene. The CDR3 is CASSPRGLNQPQHF. In nucleotides, the CDR3 is TGTGCCAGCAGTCCTAGGGGGCTCAATCAGCCCCAGCATTTT.

V and J are TRBV19 and TRBJ1-4, with D maybe TRBD1 (5 bases). V gave up 6 bases and J gave up 4 bases, with 12 bases separating them. Per the germline V gene, CDR1 is LNHDA and CDR2 is SQIVND (reference sequence). The length of the CDR3 is 14 residues. CDR3: CASRKTDNNEKLFF. The CDR3 nucleotides read TGTGCCAGTAGAAAGACAGATAATAATGAAAAACTGTTTTTT.

The rearrangement links TRBV18 to TRBJ2-7; D gene unclear. This CDR3 has 13 amino acids. V was shortened by 6 bases and J by 2 bases, with 11 bases between the two germline ends. The germline gives CDR1 KGHSH, CDR2 LQKENI. The CDR3 DNA is TGTGCCAGCTCCCCGCTTGACACCTACGAGCAGTACTTC. Amino acid sequence: CASSPLDTYEQYF.

V and J are TRBV19 and TRBJ2-5; D not certain. The CDR3 contains 12 residues. V lost 8 bases and J 0 bases, leaving 7 bases between the germline ends. CDR1 LNHDA and CDR2 SQIVND come from the germline V gene (reference sequence). This chain's CDR3 is CASSLNQETQYF. CDR3 sequence (DNA): TGTGCCAGTTCGCTTAACCAAGAGACCCAGTACTTC.

The chain recombines TRBV5-6 with TRBJ1-1, with D possibly TRBD1 on 6 matching bases. CDR1 is SGHDT, CDR2 YYEEEE, per germline. Trimming cost V 3 bases and J 6 bases, with 18 bases left between them. The CDR3 has 15 amino acids. CDR3 protein: CASSSGQWRAPEAFF. CDR3 bases: TGTGCCAGCAGCTCAGGACAGTGGCGAGCCCCTGAAGCTTTCTTT. Based on the CDR3 plus reference TRBV5-6 and TRBJ1-1, the full variable domain is DAGVTQSPTHLIKTRGQQVTLRCSPKSGHDTVSWYQQALGQGPQFIFQYYEEEERQRGNFPDRFSGHQFPNYSSELNVNALLLGDSALYLCASSSGQWRAPEAFFGQGTRLTVV.